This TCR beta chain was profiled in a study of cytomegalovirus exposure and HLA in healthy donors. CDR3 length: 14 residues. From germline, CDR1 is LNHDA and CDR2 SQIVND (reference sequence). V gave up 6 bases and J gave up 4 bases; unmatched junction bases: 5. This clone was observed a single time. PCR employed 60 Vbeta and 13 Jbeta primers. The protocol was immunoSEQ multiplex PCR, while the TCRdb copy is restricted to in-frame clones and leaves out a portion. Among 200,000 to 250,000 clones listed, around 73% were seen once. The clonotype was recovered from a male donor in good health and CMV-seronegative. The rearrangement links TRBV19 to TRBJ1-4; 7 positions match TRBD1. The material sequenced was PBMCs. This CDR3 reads CASSWGQNNEKLFF. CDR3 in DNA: TGTGCCAGTAGCTGGGGACAGAATAATGAAAAACTGTTTTTT.